This T cell receptor (beta chain) stems from a study of T cells in Graves' hyperthyroidism and ophthalmopathy. Study context: Peripheral blood was collected at initial diagnosis, before any treatment. Study-wide results and caveats: The model anticipated ophthalmopathy a median about six months pre-onset. Ophthalmopathy and stable hyperthyroidism were separated by a 13 V-J model.

The CDR3 spans 15 residues. Germline V gives CDR1 MNHEY, CDR2 SVGEGT. The J segment lost 2 bases and the V segment lost 5 bases, leaving 8 bases of the junction unmatched. Amplification of TCR beta CDR3 regions was performed using RNA transcripts as template. TCR CDR3 underwent first-round RT-PCR with the HTBI primer set. TCRdb recomputed calls from the multiplex PCR reads with MiXCR, one row per CDR3 protein. The sample gives around 690,000 distinct CDR3 sequences, 15% to 20% of which show up once; 15% to 18% is in the top ten. On this clonotype: Antigen: not known.

Sample: blood. This receptor was taken from a man between 45 and 60 years old with Graves' hyperthyroidism. The chain has TRBV6-2 or TRBV6-3 and TRBJ1-2; 7 nucleotides align to TRBD1. DNA of the CDR3: TGTGCCAGCAGTGGTGGGGACAGTTCGAACTATGGCTACACCTTC. This codes for CASSGGDSSNYGYTF.